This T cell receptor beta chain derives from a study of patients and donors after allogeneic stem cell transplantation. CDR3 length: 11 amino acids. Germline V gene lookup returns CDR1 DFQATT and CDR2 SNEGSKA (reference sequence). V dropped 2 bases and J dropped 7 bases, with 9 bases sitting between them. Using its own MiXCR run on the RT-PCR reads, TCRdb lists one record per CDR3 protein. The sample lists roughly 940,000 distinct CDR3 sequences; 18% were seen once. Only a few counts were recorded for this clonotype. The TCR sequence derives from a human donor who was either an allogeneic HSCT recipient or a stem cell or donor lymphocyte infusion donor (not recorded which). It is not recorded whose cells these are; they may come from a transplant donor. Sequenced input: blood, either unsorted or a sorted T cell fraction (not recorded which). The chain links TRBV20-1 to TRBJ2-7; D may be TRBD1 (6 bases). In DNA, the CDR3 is TGCAGTGCTAGAAGAGACAGGGAGCAGTACTTC. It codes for CSARRDREQYF.